The rows below give T cell receptor beta chains drawn from one sample of a study of T cells after yellow fever vaccination. TCRdb called the 5' RACE reads again in MiXCR, with one record for every CDR3 protein. This sample carries 300,000 to 400,000 distinct CDR3 sequences, roughly 10% of them seen once, and the ten largest clones take about 3.5%. Sequenced here: CD4+ T cells sorted from PBMCs, sampled 45 days after the yellow fever booster vaccination. All receptors come from a young man who received the YFV17D yellow fever vaccine. Both conserved end residues are part of each CDR3. Fields, in order: CDR3 protein, CDR3 DNA, D gene, V gene, CDR3 length, J gene, clone size. The D gene is left open where the match is weak. The size entry is marked missing in some rows and otherwise reads once, few, many or a size class.

CDR3aa: CASMDLAGTYNEQFF; CDR3nt: TGTGCCAGCATGGACCTGGCGGGGACCTACAATGAGCAGTTCTTC; d_gene: -; v_gene: TRBV6-2/TRBV6-3; len: 15; j_gene: TRBJ2-1; abundance: few
CDR3aa: CASREALISEQYF; CDR3nt: TGTGCCAGCAGGGAGGCACTTATCTCCGAGCAGTACTTC; d_gene: -; v_gene: TRBV6-5; len: 13; j_gene: TRBJ2-7; abundance: few
CDR3aa: CASSRGTGPRDEQYF; CDR3nt: TGCGCCAGCAGCCGAGGGACAGGTCCTCGGGACGAGCAGTACTTC; d_gene: TRBD1; v_gene: TRBV5-1; len: 15; j_gene: TRBJ2-7; abundance: -
CDR3aa: CASSFFQGFGNEKLFF; CDR3nt: TGTGCCAGCAGCTTTTTTCAGGGTTTCGGTAATGAAAAACTGTTTTTT; d_gene: -; v_gene: TRBV7-9; len: 16; j_gene: TRBJ1-4; abundance: -
CDR3aa: CASSQTGLAGDTQYF; CDR3nt: TGTGCCAGCAGCCAAACGGGACTAGCAGGCGATACGCAGTATTTT; d_gene: TRBD2; v_gene: TRBV4-2; len: 15; j_gene: TRBJ2-3; abundance: -
CDR3aa: CASRGPGPNEQFF; CDR3nt: TGTGCCAGCAGGGGCCCGGGCCCTAATGAGCAGTTCTTC; d_gene: -; v_gene: TRBV5-4; len: 13; j_gene: TRBJ2-1; abundance: many
CDR3aa: CASSTSGAGYTEAFF; CDR3nt: TGTGCCAGCAGTACATCAGGAGCTGGGTACACTGAAGCTTTCTTT; d_gene: -; v_gene: TRBV28; len: 15; j_gene: TRBJ1-1; abundance: few
CDR3aa: CAIRDLTGPHYGYTF; CDR3nt: TGTGCCATCAGGGACCTGACAGGGCCGCACTATGGCTACACCTTC; d_gene: TRBD1; v_gene: TRBV10-3; len: 15; j_gene: TRBJ1-2; abundance: -
CDR3aa: CASSLGWGNTGELFF; CDR3nt: TGTGCCAGCAGCTTGGGTTGGGGTAACACCGGGGAGCTGTTTTTT; d_gene: -; v_gene: TRBV7-9; len: 15; j_gene: TRBJ2-2; abundance: -
CDR3aa: CASRIRDGGYTF; CDR3nt: TGTGCCAGCAGAATCAGGGACGGTGGCTACACCTTC; d_gene: -; v_gene: TRBV6-5; len: 12; j_gene: TRBJ1-2; abundance: -
CDR3aa: CASSEALLEGGGITEAFF; CDR3nt: TGTGCCAGCAGTGAAGCGCTTCTTGAGGGCGGGGGAATCACTGAAGCTTTCTTT; d_gene: -; v_gene: TRBV2; len: 18; j_gene: TRBJ1-1; abundance: -
CDR3aa: CASSIDSPGTQETQYF; CDR3nt: TGTGCCAGTAGTATAGATTCTCCCGGGACCCAAGAGACCCAGTACTTC; d_gene: -; v_gene: TRBV19; len: 16; j_gene: TRBJ2-5; abundance: -
CDR3aa: CASSYSSGTGSSYGYTF; CDR3nt: TGTGCCAGCAGTTACTCTTCCGGGACAGGGAGTAGCTATGGCTACACCTTC; d_gene: TRBD1; v_gene: TRBV6-5; len: 17; j_gene: TRBJ1-2; abundance: few
CDR3aa: CASSHDRADNGYTF; CDR3nt: TGTGCCAGCAGCCACGACAGGGCGGATAATGGCTACACCTTC; d_gene: TRBD1; v_gene: TRBV7-2; len: 14; j_gene: TRBJ1-2; abundance: -
CDR3aa: CASSPRIGDINEQFF; CDR3nt: TGTGCCAGCAGCCCACGCATCGGAGACATCAATGAGCAGTTCTTC; d_gene: -; v_gene: TRBV11-2; len: 15; j_gene: TRBJ2-1; abundance: few
CDR3aa: CASSFTSAPDTQYF; CDR3nt: TGTGCCAGCAGCTTCACTTCGGCGCCAGATACGCAGTATTTT; d_gene: -; v_gene: TRBV7-2; len: 14; j_gene: TRBJ2-3; abundance: -
CDR3aa: CASSLESVTGGGYTF; CDR3nt: TGCGCCAGCAGCTTGGAATCCGTGACAGGGGGTGGCTACACCTTC; d_gene: TRBD1; v_gene: TRBV5-1; len: 15; j_gene: TRBJ1-2; abundance: -
CDR3aa: CASSQGQPNEKLFF; CDR3nt: TGTGCCAGCAGTCAGGGACAGCCTAATGAAAAACTGTTTTTT; d_gene: TRBD1; v_gene: TRBV12-3/TRBV12-4; len: 14; j_gene: TRBJ1-4; abundance: few
CDR3aa: CASSQGAGDTQYF; CDR3nt: TGCGCCAGCAGCCAAGGGGCTGGTGATACGCAGTATTTT; d_gene: -; v_gene: TRBV4-3; len: 13; j_gene: TRBJ2-3; abundance: many
CDR3aa: CSARAPKMGGELFF; CDR3nt: TGCAGTGCTAGAGCCCCTAAGATGGGCGGGGAGCTGTTTTTT; d_gene: -; v_gene: TRBV20-1; len: 14; j_gene: TRBJ2-2; abundance: -
CDR3aa: CASTVGGSSAHEQFF; CDR3nt: TGTGCCAGCACCGTGGGTGGGTCCTCCGCCCATGAGCAGTTCTTC; d_gene: -; v_gene: TRBV3-1; len: 15; j_gene: TRBJ2-1; abundance: many
CDR3aa: CSASRPGNQETQYF; CDR3nt: TGCAGTGCCAGTCGTCCGGGCAACCAAGAGACCCAGTACTTC; d_gene: -; v_gene: TRBV20-1; len: 14; j_gene: TRBJ2-5; abundance: -
CDR3aa: CASSQGDITGANVLTF; CDR3nt: TGTGCCAGCAGCCAGGGGGACATAACTGGGGCCAACGTCCTGACTTTC; d_gene: -; v_gene: TRBV4-2; len: 16; j_gene: TRBJ2-6; abundance: -
CDR3aa: CASSPWAGSRELFF; CDR3nt: TGTGCCAGCTCACCATGGGCAGGGTCGCGGGAGCTGTTTTTT; d_gene: -; v_gene: TRBV18; len: 14; j_gene: TRBJ2-2; abundance: -
CDR3aa: CASSDPLAGSTDTQYF; CDR3nt: TGTGCCAGCAGTGACCCCCTAGCGGGTAGCACAGATACGCAGTATTTT; d_gene: TRBD2; v_gene: TRBV6-5; len: 16; j_gene: TRBJ2-3; abundance: -
CDR3aa: CASSQERGGWYEQFF; CDR3nt: TGTGCCAGCAGCCAAGAGCGGGGGGGCTGGTATGAGCAGTTCTTC; d_gene: TRBD2; v_gene: TRBV7-2; len: 15; j_gene: TRBJ2-1; abundance: -
CDR3aa: CSAPIAGLYNEQFF; CDR3nt: TGCAGTGCTCCGATAGCGGGGCTATACAATGAGCAGTTCTTC; d_gene: TRBD2; v_gene: TRBV20-1; len: 14; j_gene: TRBJ2-1; abundance: -
CDR3aa: CASSSGQGADTQYF; CDR3nt: TGTGCCAGCAGCTCGGGACAGGGCGCAGATACGCAGTATTTT; d_gene: TRBD1; v_gene: TRBV7-3; len: 14; j_gene: TRBJ2-3; abundance: -
CDR3aa: CASSHGDSTYEQYF; CDR3nt: TGTGCCAGCAGCCACGGGGACAGTACCTACGAGCAGTACTTC; d_gene: TRBD1; v_gene: TRBV16; len: 14; j_gene: TRBJ2-7; abundance: -
CDR3aa: CASSVRGPTEAFF; CDR3nt: TGTGCCAGTAGTGTCAGGGGGCCCACTGAAGCTTTCTTT; d_gene: TRBD1; v_gene: TRBV19; len: 13; j_gene: TRBJ1-1; abundance: -
CDR3aa: CSVVPGTLGGYTF; CDR3nt: TGCAGCGTTGTGCCGGGGACCCTAGGGGGCTACACCTTC; d_gene: -; v_gene: TRBV29-1; len: 13; j_gene: TRBJ1-2; abundance: few
CDR3aa: CASSQGAFGTEAFF; CDR3nt: TGTGCCAGCAGTCAGGGGGCTTTCGGCACTGAAGCTTTCTTT; d_gene: TRBD1; v_gene: TRBV7-2; len: 14; j_gene: TRBJ1-1; abundance: -
CDR3aa: CASSWRTGGHTEAFF; CDR3nt: TGTGCCAGCAGCTGGCGAACAGGGGGGCACACTGAAGCTTTCTTT; d_gene: TRBD1; v_gene: TRBV6-5; len: 15; j_gene: TRBJ1-1; abundance: -
CDR3aa: CASTPSRNQETQYF; CDR3nt: TGTGCCAGCACCCCCTCTAGGAACCAAGAGACCCAGTACTTC; d_gene: -; v_gene: TRBV7-2; len: 14; j_gene: TRBJ2-5; abundance: many
CDR3aa: CSATGPSSGANVLTF; CDR3nt: TGCAGTGCAACCGGACCGAGCTCTGGGGCCAACGTCCTGACTTTC; d_gene: -; v_gene: TRBV20-1; len: 15; j_gene: TRBJ2-6; abundance: -
CDR3aa: CASSYSSGGNTIYF; CDR3nt: TGTGCCAGCAGTTACTCCTCCGGGGGAAACACCATATATTTT; d_gene: -; v_gene: TRBV6-6; len: 14; j_gene: TRBJ1-3; abundance: -
CDR3aa: CASVVGGMYQETQYF; CDR3nt: TGTGCCAGCGTTGTCGGGGGGATGTACCAAGAGACCCAGTACTTC; d_gene: TRBD2; v_gene: TRBV2; len: 15; j_gene: TRBJ2-5; abundance: -
CDR3aa: CSVGPSGSSYNEQFF; CDR3nt: TGCAGCGTTGGCCCTAGCGGGAGCTCCTACAATGAGCAGTTCTTC; d_gene: TRBD2; v_gene: TRBV29-1; len: 15; j_gene: TRBJ2-1; abundance: -
CDR3aa: CASSISGGGSNEQFF; CDR3nt: TGTGCCAGCAGCATTAGCGGGGGCGGTAGCAATGAGCAGTTCTTC; d_gene: TRBD2; v_gene: TRBV9; len: 15; j_gene: TRBJ2-1; abundance: few
CDR3aa: CASWNGETGELFF; CDR3nt: TGTGCCAGCTGGAACGGGGAGACCGGGGAGCTGTTTTTT; d_gene: -; v_gene: TRBV2; len: 13; j_gene: TRBJ2-2; abundance: -
CDR3aa: CSAMGQGNQPQHF; CDR3nt: TGCAGTGCTATGGGACAGGGGAATCAGCCCCAGCATTTT; d_gene: TRBD1; v_gene: TRBV20-1; len: 13; j_gene: TRBJ1-5; abundance: many
CDR3aa: CASSYSMPIRGATTDTQYF; CDR3nt: TGTGCCAGCAGTTACTCGATGCCCATTAGGGGGGCTACCACAGATACGCAGTATTTT; d_gene: -; v_gene: TRBV6-5; len: 19; j_gene: TRBJ2-3; abundance: -
CDR3aa: CASSWDANTYNEQFF; CDR3nt: TGCGCCAGCAGCTGGGACGCGAATACCTACAATGAGCAGTTCTTC; d_gene: -; v_gene: TRBV5-1; len: 15; j_gene: TRBJ2-1; abundance: -
CDR3aa: CSVVSVNTEAFF; CDR3nt: TGCAGCGTTGTGAGTGTGAACACTGAAGCTTTCTTT; d_gene: -; v_gene: TRBV29-1; len: 12; j_gene: TRBJ1-1; abundance: -
CDR3aa: CASGAGPGADTQYF; CDR3nt: TGCGCCTCGGGGGCAGGGCCGGGTGCAGATACGCAGTATTTT; d_gene: -; v_gene: TRBV5-1; len: 14; j_gene: TRBJ2-3; abundance: few
CDR3aa: CASSLKLAGGQDTQYF; CDR3nt: TGTGCCAGCAGCTTGAAACTAGCGGGGGGGCAAGATACGCAGTATTTT; d_gene: TRBD2; v_gene: TRBV5-4; len: 16; j_gene: TRBJ2-3; abundance: few
CDR3aa: CASSLRGAGHGYTF; CDR3nt: TGTGCCAGCAGCCTGCGGGGCGCTGGACATGGCTACACCTTC; d_gene: -; v_gene: TRBV9; len: 14; j_gene: TRBJ1-2; abundance: -
CDR3aa: CASAQGVAETQYF; CDR3nt: TGTGCCAGCGCCCAGGGGGTGGCGGAGACCCAGTACTTC; d_gene: TRBD1; v_gene: TRBV12-3/TRBV12-4; len: 13; j_gene: TRBJ2-5; abundance: few